This TCR beta chain was sequenced during a study of cytomegalovirus exposure and HLA in healthy donors. Participants comprised healthy donors of bone marrow. Unmatched junction bases numbered 2, after V lost 3 bases and J lost 2 bases. Germline V lookup: CDR1 SGHNT, CDR2 YYREEE (reference sequence). The CDR3 contains 15 residues. The PCR made use of 60 Vbeta and 13 Jbeta primers. Generated by immunoSEQ multiplex PCR, the TCRdb table keeps only in-frame clones and is missing some. Of about 180,000 clones in the sample, roughly 80% were seen once. This rearrangement joins TRBV5-4 to TRBJ2-6; 7 positions agree with TRBD1. The sequenced sample was PBMCs. This TCR was recovered from a woman in her forties or fifties in good health and CMV-seronegative. CDR3 residues: CASSSDRAGANVLTF. The CDR3 DNA follows: TGTGCCAGCAGCTCCGACAGGGCTGGGGCCAACGTCCTGACTTTC. Drawing the rest from reference TRBV5-4 and TRBJ2-6, the complete variable domain is ETGVTQSPTHLIKTRGQQVTLRCSSQSGHNTVSWYQQALGQGPQFIFQYYREEENGRGNFPPRFSGLQFPNYSSELNVNALELDDSALYLCASSSDRAGANVLTFGAGSRLTVL.